This T cell receptor beta chain was sequenced in a study of T cells after posttransplantation cyclophosphamide. Method: immunoSEQ multiplex PCR; TCRdb's copy keeps in-frame clones and lacks some. The table shows more than 50,000 clones, with about 86% occurring only once. This CDR3 comprises 14 residues. Germline CDR1 SGHRS, CDR2 YFSETQ. Trimming cost V 4 bases and J 4 bases; bases outside gene matches: 4. The chain joins TRBV5-1 to TRBJ2-5; 10 bases line up with TRBD1. Sequencing input: PBMCs. This clonotype was sampled from a man aged 25 to 45 with a blood cancer, CMV-positive, and with a related stem cell donor. CDR3 DNA sequence: TGCGCCAGCAGCGAGGGACAGGGGTTAGAGACCCAGTACTTC. It encodes CASSEGQGLETQYF.